The entry below gives a single T cell receptor beta chain sequence along with its context. Germline-derived CDR1 and CDR2 are MDHEN and SYDVKM. This CDR3 spans 12 amino acids. V was cut by 3 bases and J by 7 bases, with 9 bases left in between. Original processing methods: The assay estimated nucleated cells by amplifying reference gene primers. Using immunoSEQ multiplex PCR, the repertoire was profiled, and TCRdb retains in-frame clones only, with some absent. The DNA was the basis for D and trimming; V, J and clone size are from that table. The sample yields about 210,000 clones, 84% seen once. These data belong to a study of blood T cell repertoires in COVID-19. Study details: Researchers got acute and convalescent COVID-19 samples from the United States, Italy and Spain. Sources were T cells, B-cell-depleted T cells, or PBMCs; the material itself was cDNA or gDNA.

The sequence was obtained from a woman aged 45-60 years with active or convalescent COVID-19. The chain carries TRBV28 and TRBJ2-5; D not certain. The specimen was peripheral blood. The CDR3 coding sequence is TGTGCCAGCAGTTTGTCTTACGGGACCCAGTACTTC. Protein: CASSLSYGTQYF.